Sequencing of this TCR beta chain was carried out in a study of cytomegalovirus exposure and HLA in healthy donors. Researchers ran the PCR with 60 Vbeta and 13 Jbeta primers. The data were produced by immunoSEQ multiplex PCR, yet TCRdb's version contains in-frame clones alone and is incomplete. The sample yields 150,000 to 200,000 clones, roughly 73% seen once. Germline CDR1 reads ENHRY; CDR2 reads SYGVKD. V gave up 2 bases and J gave up 0 bases, with 13 bases separating them. The CDR3 has 16 residues. Study conclusions and caveats: In a later analysis, HLA-associated beta chains showed higher expansion and lower generation probabilities than comparable chains.

Notes on this clone: No antigen is known for it.

The TCR originated in a woman aged 25 to 45 in good health and CMV-seronegative. The specimen sequenced was PBMCs. V and J are TRBV10-3 and TRBJ1-1; D uncertain. The CDR3 loop reads CAISEDGVNLNTEAFF. CDR3 nucleotides: TGTGCCATCAGTGAGGACGGGGTGAATTTGAACACTGAAGCTTTCTTT.